The clone carrying this T cell receptor (beta chain) was seen a handful of times. Its antigen remains unidentified. This sample is drawn from a study of CD8 T cells in ankylosing spondylitis. Study findings and constraints: Significantly higher representation of disease-linked clones was reported for matched ankylosing spondylitis synovial fluid. CD8+ disease-linked clones were present at relatively low frequencies in blood. What seemed typical of ankylosing spondylitis blood was a TCR beta motif built from roughly eight highly homologous variants.

Quantitative 5'-RACE with molecular barcodes generated TCR beta libraries. TCRdb re-called the 5' RACE reads through MiXCR, storing one row per CDR3 protein. The sample has a few hundred thousand distinct CDR3 sequences, around 18% seen once. The CDR3 runs 15 residues. In germline, CDR1 is SEHNR, CDR2 FQNEAQ (reference sequence). V lost 0 bases to trimming and J lost 1 base, with 9 bases between them. The receptor comes from a male donor with ankylosing spondylitis. Sequencing was performed on blood, either unsorted or a sorted T cell fraction (not recorded which). The chain recombines TRBV7-9 with TRBJ1-1; no definite D call. The CDR3 coding sequence is TGTGCCAGCAGCTTAGCGGGTACAGCGAACACTGAAGCTTTCTTT. This translates into CASSLAGTANTEAFF.